The 13 T cell receptor beta chains below were found in one sample sequenced in a study of human T cells and chemical hapten exposure. Time point given: patch test 3, about 24 weeks after DPC sensitization. Treatment denoted: therapeutic diphenylcyclopropenone sensitization with weekly scalp DPC. TCRdb used MiXCR to reprocess the RACE reads, holding one entry per CDR3 protein. The top ten clones hold around 17% of a sample with under 55,000 distinct CDR3 sequences, roughly a tenth of them seen once. The sample here was whole blood, taken in connection with sensitization to the hapten diphenylcyclopropenone (DPC). Receptors were obtained from a woman between 35 and 50 years old with alopecia areata. Some clones in this sample may be carry-over from other donors' samples.

A remark on this clonotype: A much larger clone lies one base from this, so it may be a read error. In nucleotides, the CDR3 is TGTGCCAGCAGCCATCGGGGCAGGCAGCCCCGATATAGCGATCAGCCCCAGCATTTT. Amino acid sequence: CASSHRGRQPRYSDQPQHF. The chain has TRBV3-1 and TRBJ1-5; TRBD1 might be the D (5 bases). The CDR3 length is 19 residues. Germline V gives CDR1 LGHDT, CDR2 YNNKEL (reference sequence).

This clonotype was picked up many times. The chain employs TRBV14 and TRBJ2-3, with 9 bases fitting TRBD2. The V gene's germline CDR1 is SGHDN and CDR2 FVKESK. The CDR3 has 15 amino acids. The junction had 9 bases not matched to a gene; V was cut back by 4 bases and J by 7 bases. CDR3 DNA sequence: TGTGCCAGCAGCCCGCTGGCGGGGGGGCCGAATACGCAGTATTTT. This sequence encodes CASSPLAGGPNTQYF. The whole variable domain, remainder taken from reference TRBV14 and TRBJ2-3, is EAGVTQFPSHSVIEKGQTVTLRCDPISGHDNLYWYRRVMGKEIKFLLHFVKESKQDESGMPNNRFLAERTGGTYSTLKVQPAELEDSGVYFCASSPLAGGPNTQYFGPGTRLTVL.

The chain has TRBV7-3 and TRBJ1-2; TRBD1 agrees at 8 bases. The CDR3 covers 16 residues. J lost 6 bases, V lost 2 bases, and 11 bases had no gene match. In germline, CDR1 is SGHTA, CDR2 FQGTGA. CDR3 region: CASSLFPRTGSDGYTF. The CDR3 DNA reads as TGTGCCAGCAGCTTATTCCCCCGGACAGGGAGTGATGGCTACACCTTC. Drawing the rest from reference TRBV7-3 and TRBJ1-2, the complete variable domain is GAGVSQTPSNKVTEKGKYVELRCDPISGHTALYWYRQSLGQGPEFLIYFQGTGAADDSGLPNDRFFAVRPEGSVSTLKIQRTERGDSAVYLCASSLFPRTGSDGYTFGSGTRLTVV.

As to this clonotype: The junction shows a germline mismatch at one end, possibly a read error. V usage is TRBV29-1 and J usage is TRBJ2-3; D uncertain. The CDR3 loop spans 16 amino acids. Germline assignment: CDR1 SQVTM and CDR2 ANQGSEA. This chain's CDR3 is CSIEDRRQKGTDTQYF. The CDR3 bases are TGCAGCATTGAAGATCGTCGCCAGAAGGGCACAGATACGCAGTATTTT.

The chain carries TRBV18 and TRBJ1-1, with D uncertain. Trimming removed 9 bases at V and 2 bases at J, with 7 bases between. Germline-derived CDR1 and CDR2 are KGHSH and LQKENI. The CDR3 contains 11 residues. CDR3: CASLDNTEAFF. In nucleotides, the CDR3 is TGTGCCAGTTTGGACAACACTGAAGCTTTCTTT.

The table lists this clonotype with a few counts. The chain uses TRBV5-8 and TRBJ2-5, with TRBD2 matching over 13 bases. V gave up 4 bases and J gave up 2 bases; unmatched junction bases: 5. The CDR3 has 16 residues. CDR1 SGHTS and CDR2 YDEGEE come from the germline V gene. The CDR3 loop reads CASSPGTSGEQETQYF. CDR3 sequence (DNA): TGTGCCAGCAGCCCGGGGACTAGCGGGGAACAAGAGACCCAGTACTTC.

This clonotype was counted only a few times. The gene calls are TRBV5-4 and TRBJ1-3; 8 nucleotides line up with TRBD1. J lost 9 bases, V lost 4 bases, and 9 bases had no gene match. The CDR3 consists of 14 residues. From germline, CDR1 is SGHNT and CDR2 YYREEE (reference sequence). CDR3 sequence: CASSPGTGSSTIYF. The CDR3 DNA reads as TGTGCCAGCAGCCCCGGGACAGGCTCTTCCACCATATATTTT. The full variable domain, rest sourced from reference TRBV5-4 and TRBJ1-3, is ETGVTQSPTHLIKTRGQQVTLRCSSQSGHNTVSWYQQALGQGPQFIFQYYREEENGRGNFPPRFSGLQFPNYSSELNVNALELDDSALYLCASSPGTGSSTIYFGEGSWLTVV.

Many counts were recorded for this clonotype. The chain employs TRBV20-1 and TRBJ1-4; 7 bases line up with TRBD1. The length of the CDR3 is 14 residues. Germline CDR1 is DFQATT and CDR2 is SNEGSKA (reference sequence). V lost 0 bases and J lost 8; bases outside the gene matches: 6. The CDR3 coding sequence is TGCAGTGCTAGAGAGAGGGGGCCTGGAGAAAAACTGTTTTTT. Residues: CSARERGPGEKLFF.

V is TRBV5-1 and J is TRBJ2-3; perhaps TRBD2 as D (5 bases). The CDR3 is made up of 15 amino acids. Trimming stripped 0 bases from V and 2 bases from J, with 10 bases between. Germline-derived CDR1 and CDR2 are SGHRS and YFSETQ. Written as DNA, the CDR3 is TGCGCCAGCAGCTTGGTCAGACGGGACACAGATACGCAGTATTTT. It yields the protein CASSLVRRDTDTQYF.

This clonotype was detected ten times or more. The rearrangement links TRBV27 to TRBJ2-7, with D maybe TRBD1 (5 bases). Trimming shortened V by 4 bases and J by 0 bases, and 10 bases separated the two germline ends. Germline V gene sequence: CDR1 MNHEY, CDR2 SMNVEV (reference sequence). The CDR3 runs 14 residues. CDR3 residues: CASSSGLSSYEQYF. CDR3 DNA: TGTGCCAGCAGTTCAGGGCTTAGCTCCTACGAGCAGTACTTC.

This clonotype was picked up many times. The J gene is TRBJ2-3, the V gene TRBV7-2; D unclear. From germline, CDR1 is SGHTA and CDR2 FQGNSA. The CDR3 has 16 amino acids. V lost 5 bases, J lost 4 bases, and 19 bases lay in between. The CDR3 loop reads CASSSRWPFGADTQYF. Written as DNA, the CDR3 is TGTGCCAGCAGCAGTCGGTGGCCCTTTGGGGCAGATACGCAGTATTTT. Supplemented by reference TRBV7-2 and TRBJ2-3, the full variable domain reads GAGVSQSPSNKVTEKGKDVELRCDPISGHTALYWYRQSLGQGLEFLIYFQGNSAPDKSGLPSDRFSAERTGGSVSTLTIQRTQQEDSAVYLCASSSRWPFGADTQYFGPGTRLTVL.

Many counts were recorded for this clonotype. J is TRBJ1-6 and V is TRBV27; no clear D gene. V gave up 3 bases and J gave up 7 bases, with 16 bases separating them. Germline V lookup: CDR1 MNHEY, CDR2 SMNVEV (reference sequence). The CDR3 runs 16 residues. The CDR3 sequence: CASSFTPELSNSPLHF. The CDR3 bases are TGTGCCAGCAGTTTCACCCCGGAGCTATCGAATTCACCCCTCCACTTT.

This clonotype came up a few times. This chain uses TRBV9 with TRBJ1-4; no definite D call. Trimming took 0 bases from V and 0 from J, leaving 6 bases between them. The CDR3 totals 15 residues. Germline V gives CDR1 SGDLS, CDR2 YYNGEE. CDR3: CASSVGRPTNEKLFF. DNA for the CDR3: TGTGCCAGCAGCGTAGGCCGGCCAACTAATGAAAAACTGTTTTTT.